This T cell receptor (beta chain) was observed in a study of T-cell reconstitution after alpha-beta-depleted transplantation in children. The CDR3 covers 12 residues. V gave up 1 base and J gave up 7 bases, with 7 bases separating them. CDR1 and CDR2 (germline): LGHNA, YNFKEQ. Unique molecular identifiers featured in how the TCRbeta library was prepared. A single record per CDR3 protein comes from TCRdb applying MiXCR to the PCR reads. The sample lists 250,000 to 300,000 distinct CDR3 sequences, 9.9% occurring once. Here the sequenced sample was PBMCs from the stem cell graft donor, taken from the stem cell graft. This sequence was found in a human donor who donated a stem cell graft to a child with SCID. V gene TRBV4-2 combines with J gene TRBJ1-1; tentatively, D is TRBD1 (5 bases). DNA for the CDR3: TGTGCCAGCAGCCAAGTCACAGGTGAAGCTTTCTTT. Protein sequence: CASSQVTGEAFF.